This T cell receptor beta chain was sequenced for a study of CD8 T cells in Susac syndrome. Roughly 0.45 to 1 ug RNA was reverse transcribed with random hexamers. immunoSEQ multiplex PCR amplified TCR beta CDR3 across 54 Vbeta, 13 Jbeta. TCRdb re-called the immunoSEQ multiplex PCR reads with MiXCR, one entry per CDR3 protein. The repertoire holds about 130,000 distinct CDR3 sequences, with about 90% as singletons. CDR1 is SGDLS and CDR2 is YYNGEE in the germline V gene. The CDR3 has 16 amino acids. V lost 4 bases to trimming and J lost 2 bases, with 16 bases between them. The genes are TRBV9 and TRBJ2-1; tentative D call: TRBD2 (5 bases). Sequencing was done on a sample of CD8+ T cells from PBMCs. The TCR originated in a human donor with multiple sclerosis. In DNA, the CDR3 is TGTGCCAGCAGCCATCAGCGGTCCACCCCCTACAATGAGCAGTTCTTC. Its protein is CASSHQRSTPYNEQFF.